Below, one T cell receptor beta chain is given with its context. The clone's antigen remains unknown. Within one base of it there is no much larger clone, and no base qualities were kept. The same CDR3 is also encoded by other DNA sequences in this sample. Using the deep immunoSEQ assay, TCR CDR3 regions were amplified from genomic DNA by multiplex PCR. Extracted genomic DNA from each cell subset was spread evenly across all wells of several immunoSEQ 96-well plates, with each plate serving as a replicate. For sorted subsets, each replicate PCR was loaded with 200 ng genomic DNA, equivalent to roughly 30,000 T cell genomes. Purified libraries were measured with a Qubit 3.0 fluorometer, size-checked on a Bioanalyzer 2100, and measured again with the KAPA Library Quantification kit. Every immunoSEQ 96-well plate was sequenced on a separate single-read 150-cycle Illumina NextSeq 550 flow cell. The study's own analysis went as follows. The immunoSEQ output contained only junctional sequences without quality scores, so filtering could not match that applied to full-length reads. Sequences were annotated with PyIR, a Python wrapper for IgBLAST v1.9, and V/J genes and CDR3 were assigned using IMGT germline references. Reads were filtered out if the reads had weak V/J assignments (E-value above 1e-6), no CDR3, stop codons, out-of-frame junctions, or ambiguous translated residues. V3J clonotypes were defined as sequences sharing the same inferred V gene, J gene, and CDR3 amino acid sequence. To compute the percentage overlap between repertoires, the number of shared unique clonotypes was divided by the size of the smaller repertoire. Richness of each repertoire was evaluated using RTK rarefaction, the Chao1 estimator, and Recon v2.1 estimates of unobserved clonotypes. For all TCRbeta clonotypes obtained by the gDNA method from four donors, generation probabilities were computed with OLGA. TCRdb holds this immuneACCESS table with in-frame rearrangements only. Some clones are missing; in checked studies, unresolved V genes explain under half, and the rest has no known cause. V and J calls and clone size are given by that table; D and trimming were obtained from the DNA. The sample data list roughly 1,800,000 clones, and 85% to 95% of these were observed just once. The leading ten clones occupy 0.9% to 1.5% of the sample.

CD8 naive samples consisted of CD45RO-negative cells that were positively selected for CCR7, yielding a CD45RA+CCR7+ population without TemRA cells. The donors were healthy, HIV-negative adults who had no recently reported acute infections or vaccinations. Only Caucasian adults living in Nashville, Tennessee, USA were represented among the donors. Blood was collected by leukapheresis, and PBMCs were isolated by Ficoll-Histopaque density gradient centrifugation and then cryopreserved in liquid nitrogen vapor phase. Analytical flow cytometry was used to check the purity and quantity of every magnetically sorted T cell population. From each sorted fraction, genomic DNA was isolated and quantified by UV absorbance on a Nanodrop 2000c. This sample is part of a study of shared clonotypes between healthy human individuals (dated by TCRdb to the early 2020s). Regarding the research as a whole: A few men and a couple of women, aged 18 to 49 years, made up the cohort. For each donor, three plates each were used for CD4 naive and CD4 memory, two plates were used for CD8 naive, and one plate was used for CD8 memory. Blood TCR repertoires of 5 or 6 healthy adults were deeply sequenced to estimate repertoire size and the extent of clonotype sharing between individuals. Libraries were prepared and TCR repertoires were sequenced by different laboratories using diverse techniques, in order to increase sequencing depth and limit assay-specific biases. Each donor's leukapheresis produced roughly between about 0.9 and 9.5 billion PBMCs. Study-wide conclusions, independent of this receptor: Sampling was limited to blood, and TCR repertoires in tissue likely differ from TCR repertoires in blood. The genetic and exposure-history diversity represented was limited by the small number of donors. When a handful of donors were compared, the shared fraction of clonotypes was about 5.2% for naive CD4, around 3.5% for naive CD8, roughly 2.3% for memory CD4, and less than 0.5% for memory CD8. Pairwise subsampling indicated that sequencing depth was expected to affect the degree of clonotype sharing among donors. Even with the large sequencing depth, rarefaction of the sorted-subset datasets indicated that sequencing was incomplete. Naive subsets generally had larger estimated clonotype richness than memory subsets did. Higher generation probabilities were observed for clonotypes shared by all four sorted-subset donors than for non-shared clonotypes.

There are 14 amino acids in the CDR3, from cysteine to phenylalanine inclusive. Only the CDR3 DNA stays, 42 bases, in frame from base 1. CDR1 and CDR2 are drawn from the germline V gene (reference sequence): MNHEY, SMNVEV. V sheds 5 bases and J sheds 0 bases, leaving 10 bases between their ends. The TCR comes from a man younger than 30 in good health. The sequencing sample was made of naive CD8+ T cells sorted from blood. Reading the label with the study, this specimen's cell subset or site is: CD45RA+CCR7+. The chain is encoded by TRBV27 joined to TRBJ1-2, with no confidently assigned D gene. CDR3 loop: CASSPGGANYGYTF. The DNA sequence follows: TGTGCCAGCAGTCCGGGAGGCGCTAACTATGGCTACACCTTC.